Below, one T cell receptor (beta chain) is given with its context. V shed 5 bases, J shed 4 bases, and the junction held 6 bases outside the gene matches. The CDR3 consists of 14 residues. Germline CDR1 is MNHEY and CDR2 is SMNVEV (reference sequence). Produced via immunoSEQ multiplex PCR; TCRdb's table is partial and in-frame only. The sample has 140,000 to 150,000 clones; 80% to 90% are singletons. The sample belongs to a study of blood T cell repertoires in COVID-19. The chain combines TRBV27 with TRBJ1-2, with 8 bases that match TRBD1. This sequence originates from a human donor with acute or convalescent COVID-19. The donor label of this sample is uncertain. What was sequenced was peripheral blood. The chain's CDR3 is CASSIRQGSYGYTF. CDR3 coding DNA: TGTGCCAGCAGTATCAGACAGGGGAGCTATGGCTACACCTTC.